This T cell receptor (beta chain) came from a study of beta chain features in type 1 diabetes. Each of the CD4+ naive, central memory, regulatory and stem cell-like memory populations was sorted via CD45RO/CCR7/CD25/CD127/CD95/CD27. Study observations and caveats: The naive, central memory and Treg TCRB repertoires of patients appeared to be more similar to one another than those of healthy donors. Patients and controls would be equally affected if PCR favored shorter templates.

With 10 bases removed from V and 1 base from J, the gap between germline ends came to 13 bases. The CDR3 totals 14 residues. Per germline, CDR1 MNHNY and CDR2 SVGAGI (reference sequence). As for this clone: Its matching antigen is unknown.

The study reverse transcribed the entire isolated RNA, so it sequenced expressed TCRB transcripts. This table comes from immunoSEQ multiplex PCR, and its TCRdb copy is limited to in-frame clones, with some not included. The data hold 860,000 or so clones, with roughly 15% observed a single time. Sequenced material: naive CD4+ T cells from blood. The chain carries TRBV6-6 and TRBJ1-4; D remains unclear. The receptor was derived from a woman between 18 and 30 years old in good health. The CDR3 loop reads CATQRTRTNEKLFF. CDR3 nucleotides: TGTGCCACCCAGAGGACGAGAACTAATGAAAAACTGTTTTTT.